This is a list of T cell receptor beta chains from one sample in a study of T cells after yellow fever vaccination. TCRdb analysed the 5' RACE reads with MiXCR anew, one entry per CDR3 protein. Of a few hundred thousand distinct CDR3 sequences listed, roughly 3.9% are singletons. Sample: PBMCs, taken 5 days after the yellow fever booster vaccination. The receptors shown here come from a man aged 18 to 29 who received the YFV17D yellow fever vaccine. The CDR3 runs from the conserved cysteine through the conserved F or W. D genes are given only for firm matches. Rows give clone size only sometimes, using once, few, many, or a class for an expanded clone.

>TRBJ1-5|TRBV7-2|NA|few
TGTGCCAGCAGCTTATACAGGCAAGGGGGTCAGCCCCAGCATTTT
CASSLYRQGGQPQHF
>TRBJ2-5|TRBV12-3/TRBV12-4|NA|NA
TGTGCCACCAACTCTGGAGGGGCTGGAGAGACCCAGTACTTC
CATNSGGAGETQYF
>TRBJ2-1|TRBV28|TRBD2|NA
TGTGCCAGCAGCGAAACGCGGGGGGACGTCAATGAGCAGTTCTTC
CASSETRGDVNEQFF
>TRBJ2-7|TRBV7-8|TRBD2|many
TGTGCCAGCAGCTTAAACTCGGGACTAGGCTACGAGCAGTACTTC
CASSLNSGLGYEQYF
>TRBJ2-3|TRBV7-7|TRBD2|many
TGTGCTAGCAGCTCCCGCGGGGGGGTCACAGATACGCAGTATTTT
CASSSRGGVTDTQYF
>TRBJ1-2|TRBV4-3|NA|few
TGCGCCAGCAGCCCTAGCTTGGCGGGGGCGAGCTATGGCTACACCTTC
CASSPSLAGASYGYTF
>TRBJ2-7|TRBV5-1|TRBD1|NA
TGCGCCAGCAGCTCCGGACAGGCGATCACCTACGAGCAGTACTTC
CASSSGQAITYEQYF
>TRBJ1-3|TRBV20-1|TRBD1|few
TGCAGTGCTAGCGAGACAGGGTCTGGAAACACCATATATTTT
CSASETGSGNTIYF
>TRBJ2-2|TRBV5-1|TRBD1|NA
TGCGCCAGCAGCAACGGACAGGGTGGTACCGGGGAGCTGTTTTTT
CASSNGQGGTGELFF
>TRBJ1-5|TRBV20-1|NA|NA
TGCAGTGCTAGAGATCGAGCAGGGCGTGGCAATCAGCCCCAGCATTTT
CSARDRAGRGNQPQHF
>TRBJ2-7|TRBV12-3/TRBV12-4|NA|few
TGTGCCAGCAGTTTGGGGAGGACTACCTACGAGCAGTACTTC
CASSLGRTTYEQYF
>TRBJ1-2|TRBV20-1|TRBD1|NA
TGCAGTGCTAGATCAGGACAGGGCGGTGGCTACACCTTC
CSARSGQGGGYTF
>TRBJ1-2|TRBV19|NA|few
TGTGCCAGTAGGTTCTCGCCTGTTGGGGGCTACACCTTC
CASRFSPVGGYTF
>TRBJ1-6|TRBV4-2|NA|many
TGTGCCAGCAGAAAGAGAGAGGAGCGCGCCTCCTATAATTCACCCCTCCACTTT
CASRKREERASYNSPLHF
>TRBJ2-7|TRBV29-1|TRBD2|many
TGCAGCGTTGTAACGGGGGGGAACGAGCAGTACTTC
CSVVTGGNEQYF
>TRBJ2-6|TRBV14|NA|NA
TGTGCCAGCAGCCAATGGAACACTGGGGCCAACGTCCTGACTTTC
CASSQWNTGANVLTF
>TRBJ2-7|TRBV27|NA|many
TGTGCCAGCAGTCTGCGACCCCTCCAGAGCTACGAGCAGTACTTC
CASSLRPLQSYEQYF
>TRBJ2-5|TRBV11-2|NA|many
TGTGCCAGCAGCCTGGGCTCCGGGGGAGAGACCCAGTACTTC
CASSLGSGGETQYF
>TRBJ1-4|TRBV4-3|NA|NA
TGCGCCAGCAGGTGGAGGGTCGGTGAAAAACTGTTTTTT
CASRWRVGEKLFF
>TRBJ2-7|TRBV7-2|TRBD2|NA
TGTGCCAGCAGCCGTAACCTGGCGGGGGGGCCGGACGAGCAGTACTTC
CASSRNLAGGPDEQYF
>TRBJ2-7|TRBV12-3/TRBV12-4|NA|many
TGTGCCAGCAGTTTGGGCCTAGCGTCCTACGAGCAGTACTTC
CASSLGLASYEQYF
>TRBJ1-2|TRBV4-3|NA|NA
TGCGCCAGCAGCCAAGATCGGGAACATAATGGCTACACCTTC
CASSQDREHNGYTF
>TRBJ2-3|TRBV4-1|TRBD1|NA
TGCGCCAGCAGCACACAGGGGGCGGCAGATACGCAGTATTTT
CASSTQGAADTQYF
>TRBJ2-3|TRBV3-1|NA|few
TGTGCCAGCAGCCAGGCAGTGGGGGGCGCGGATACGCAGTATTTT
CASSQAVGGADTQYF
>TRBJ1-2|TRBV5-1|TRBD1|NA
TGCGCCAGCAGCAGGACAGGGGTAGCTGGTTATGGCTACACCTTC
CASSRTGVAGYGYTF
>TRBJ1-2|TRBV5-1|NA|few
TGCGCCAGCAGCTTGGAGGGAACTAACTATGGCTACACCTTC
CASSLEGTNYGYTF
>TRBJ1-1|TRBV7-9|NA|many
TGTGCCAGCAGCTCGGGGGGCGCTGAAGCTTTCTTT
CASSSGGAEAFF
>TRBJ2-2|TRBV28|NA|NA
TGTGCCAGCAGTCCAGGATTCAACACCGGGGAGCTGTTTTTT
CASSPGFNTGELFF
>TRBJ1-1|TRBV20-1|NA|NA
TGCAGTGCCCTCAAGGGGAGGACTACTTACGGGACTGAAGCTTTCTTT
CSALKGRTTYGTEAFF
>TRBJ1-6|TRBV28|NA|few
TGTGCCAGCAGTCCAGCCTCATCCCATTCACCCCTCCACTTT
CASSPASSHSPLHF
>TRBJ2-5|TRBV7-2|NA|few
TGTGCCAGCAGCCGACAGCAGGGAGGGACCCAGTACTTC
CASSRQQGGTQYF
>TRBJ2-5|TRBV9|NA|few
TGTGCCAGCAGTGGGACCTTCCAGGGAGAGACCCAGTACTTC
CASSGTFQGETQYF
>TRBJ1-1|TRBV27|TRBD1|few
TGTGCCAGCTGGGGACAGGGAGGAATGGCTGAAGCTTTCTTT
CASWGQGGMAEAFF
>TRBJ1-1|TRBV12-3/TRBV12-4|TRBD1|few
TGTGCCAGCAGTGACAGGGCGGGCCCTGAAGCTTTCTTT
CASSDRAGPEAFF
>TRBJ2-1|TRBV6-2/TRBV6-3|NA|NA
TGTGCCAGCTCAAAGCGCTATGAGCAGTTCTTC
CASSKRYEQFF
>TRBJ1-1|TRBV7-9|TRBD1|many
TGTGCCAGCAGCTCCACCTCTACCGGGACAGGTCGAACTGAAGCTTTCTTT
CASSSTSTGTGRTEAFF
>TRBJ1-1|TRBV10-1|TRBD1|few
TGCGCCAGCAAGGGACAGGTGGGTGACACTGAAGCTTTCTTT
CASKGQVGDTEAFF
>TRBJ1-6|TRBV28|NA|NA
TGTGCCAGCAGTTATCGGTCACCCCTCCACTTT
CASSYRSPLHF
>TRBJ1-2|TRBV3-1|NA|NA
TGTGCCAGCAGCCCCGCGGCTGGGGCGCGGGGCTACACCTTC
CASSPAAGARGYTF
>TRBJ2-7|TRBV4-3|NA|many
TGCGCCAGCAGCCAAGAGGAGGGGGCACTGTCCTACGAGCAGTACTTC
CASSQEEGALSYEQYF
>TRBJ2-2|TRBV6-5|NA|NA
TGTGCCAGCAGTTACTCGGACAGCCCGAACACCGGGGAGCTGTTTTTT
CASSYSDSPNTGELFF
>TRBJ1-1|TRBV12-3/TRBV12-4|TRBD1|few
TGTGCCAGCAGTTTATTCGGACAGGGGAGTCCTGAAGCTTTCTTT
CASSLFGQGSPEAFF
>TRBJ2-3|TRBV24-1|TRBD2|few
TGTGCCACCAGTGATTTTGGCGGGGGGGCACCAGATACGCAGTATTTT
CATSDFGGGAPDTQYF
>TRBJ1-2|TRBV29-1|TRBD1|NA
TGCAGCGCATTGGGACAGGGGGACGGCTACACCTTC
CSALGQGDGYTF
>TRBJ1-5|TRBV5-1|NA|many
TGCGCCAGCAGCTTGTCCGGTTTAGTCCTTCAGCCCCAGCATTTT
CASSLSGLVLQPQHF
>TRBJ2-3|TRBV5-1|NA|few
TGCGCCAGCAGTTTGTTGGGGGACAGCACAGATACGCAGTATTTT
CASSLLGDSTDTQYF
>TRBJ2-2|TRBV6-5|NA|few
TGTGCCAGCAGATTATCCGGGATCAACACCGGGGAGCTGTTTTTT
CASRLSGINTGELFF
>TRBJ2-1|TRBV7-2|TRBD2|many
TGTGCCAGCAGCCCATACCGGACTAGCGGGGGGGCCTATGAGCAGTTCTTC
CASSPYRTSGGAYEQFF
>TRBJ1-1|TRBV27|NA|NA
TGTGCCAGCAGTGTGACTCCCTTGAGCACTGAAGCTTTCTTT
CASSVTPLSTEAFF
>TRBJ1-2|TRBV2|TRBD1|NA
TGTGCCAGCAGCGAACAGGGGGATGGCTACACCTTC
CASSEQGDGYTF
>TRBJ2-7|TRBV3-1|TRBD2|few
TGTGCCAGCAGCCATACTAGCGGGGCCTACGAGCAGTACTTC
CASSHTSGAYEQYF
>TRBJ2-5|TRBV12-3/TRBV12-4|NA|many
TGTGCCAGCAGCTGGATCGTCGGGGAGACCCAGTACTTC
CASSWIVGETQYF
>TRBJ1-2|TRBV21-1|NA|many
TGTGCCAGCAGGGAGGGCTACACCTTC
CASREGYTF
>TRBJ1-5|TRBV6-6|NA|NA
TGTGCCAGCAGTTTCACCGGACAAGGGATTTATCAGCCCCAGCATTTT
CASSFTGQGIYQPQHF
>TRBJ2-3|TRBV12-3/TRBV12-4|TRBD2|NA
TGTGCCAGCAGTCAGACTAGCGGGGGGCTTCACGTCAGCACAGATACGCAGTATTTT
CASSQTSGGLHVSTDTQYF
>TRBJ2-1|TRBV5-5|NA|many
TGTGCCAGCAGCCCAAACGCAGGGTTCGCCTACTACAATGAGCAGTTCTTC
CASSPNAGFAYYNEQFF
>TRBJ1-5|TRBV6-5|NA|many
TGTGCCAGCAGTTACCAGCCCCAGCATTTT
CASSYQPQHF
>TRBJ1-1|TRBV6-5|NA|NA
TGTGCCAGCAGTTATAATCCGGGACTTAACACTGAAGCTTTCTTT
CASSYNPGLNTEAFF
>TRBJ2-2|TRBV9|TRBD1|many
TGTGCCAGCAGCAAAGACAGGGGCGCGAACACCGGGGAGCTGTTTTTT
CASSKDRGANTGELFF